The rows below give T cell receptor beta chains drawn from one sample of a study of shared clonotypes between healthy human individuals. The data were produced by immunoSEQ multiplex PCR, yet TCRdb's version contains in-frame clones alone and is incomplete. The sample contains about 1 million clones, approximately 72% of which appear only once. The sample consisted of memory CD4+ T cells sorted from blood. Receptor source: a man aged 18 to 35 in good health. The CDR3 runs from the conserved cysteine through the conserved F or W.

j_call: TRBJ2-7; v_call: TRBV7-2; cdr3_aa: CASSTWTSGSYEQYF
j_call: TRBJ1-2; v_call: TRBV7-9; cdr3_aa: CASSPWVSYGYTF
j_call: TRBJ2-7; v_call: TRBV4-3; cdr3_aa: CASSQVGPTSYEQYF
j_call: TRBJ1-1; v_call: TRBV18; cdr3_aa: CASSFLGQGDTEAFF
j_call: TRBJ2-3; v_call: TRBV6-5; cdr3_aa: CASSPPGRLTDTQYF
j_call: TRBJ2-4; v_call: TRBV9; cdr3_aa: CASSAGTSGGLDWGIQYF
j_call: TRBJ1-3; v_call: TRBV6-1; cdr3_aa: CASGGAVRNTIYF
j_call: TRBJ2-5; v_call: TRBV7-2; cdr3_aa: CASSNGPQRTQYF
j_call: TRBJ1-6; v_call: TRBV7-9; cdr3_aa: CATRTGGNSPLHF
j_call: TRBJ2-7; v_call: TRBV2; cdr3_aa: CASRRIAGGTSSYEQYF
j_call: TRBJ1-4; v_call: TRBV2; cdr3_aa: CASRNQEYEKLFF
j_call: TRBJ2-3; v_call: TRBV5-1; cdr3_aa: CASRRASGGTDTQYF
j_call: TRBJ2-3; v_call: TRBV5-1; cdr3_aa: CASSLYPRSDPDTQYF
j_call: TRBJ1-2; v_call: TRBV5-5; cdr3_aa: CASSVSGTSSYGYTF
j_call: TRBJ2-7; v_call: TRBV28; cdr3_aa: CASSPPDWEQYF
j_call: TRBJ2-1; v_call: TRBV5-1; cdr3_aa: CASSLAGTGHNEQFF
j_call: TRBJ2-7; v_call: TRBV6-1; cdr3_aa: CASSTHAGGSYEQYF
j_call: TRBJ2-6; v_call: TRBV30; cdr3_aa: CAWTSGANVLTF
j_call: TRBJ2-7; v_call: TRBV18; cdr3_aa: CASSPTGGDYEQYF
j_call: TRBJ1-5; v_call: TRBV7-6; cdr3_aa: CASSLESPLWRTMNQPQHF
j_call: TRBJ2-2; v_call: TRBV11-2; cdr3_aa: CASSPRDRGNTGELFF
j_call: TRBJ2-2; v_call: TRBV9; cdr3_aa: CASSVGRTLDTGELFF
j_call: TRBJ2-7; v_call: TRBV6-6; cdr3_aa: CASSYAESEQYF
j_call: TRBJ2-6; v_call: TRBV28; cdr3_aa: CASSPLSGAISGANVLTF
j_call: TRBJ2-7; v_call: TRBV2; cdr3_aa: CAGKTQQGAGEQYF
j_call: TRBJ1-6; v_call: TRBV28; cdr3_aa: CASSNRGNNSPLHF
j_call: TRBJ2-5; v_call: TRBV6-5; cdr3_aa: CASSYSTLSAQETQYF
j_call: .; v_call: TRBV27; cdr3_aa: CASRELAGGPYEQYF
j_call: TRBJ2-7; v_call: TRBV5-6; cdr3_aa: CASSLGQGVYEQYF
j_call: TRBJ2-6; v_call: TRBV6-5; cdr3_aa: CASSYGTGSGANVLTF
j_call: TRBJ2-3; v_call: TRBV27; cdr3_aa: CAMGLATLSRGTDTQYF
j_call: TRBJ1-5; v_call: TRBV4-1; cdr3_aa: CASSQVNEVAWPQHF
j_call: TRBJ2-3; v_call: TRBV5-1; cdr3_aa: CASSSGLAITDTQYF
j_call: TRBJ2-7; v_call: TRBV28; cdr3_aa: CASSLERGKQYF
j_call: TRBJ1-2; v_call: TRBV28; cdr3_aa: CASSFILNRGRDYGYTF
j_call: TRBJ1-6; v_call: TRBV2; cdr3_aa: CASKPEYNSPLHF
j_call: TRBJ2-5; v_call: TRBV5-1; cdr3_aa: CASSLWAGHQETQYF
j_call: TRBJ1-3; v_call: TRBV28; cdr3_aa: CASSDGSRNTIYF
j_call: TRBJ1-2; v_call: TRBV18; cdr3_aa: CASSPSESGTRYGYTF
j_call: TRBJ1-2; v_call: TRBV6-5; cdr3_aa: CASSYSGADYGYTF
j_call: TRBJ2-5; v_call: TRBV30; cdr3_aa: CAWTRGYQETQYF
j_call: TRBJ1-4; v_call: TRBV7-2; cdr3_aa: CASSLGGTGNEKLFF